A single sample is the source of the 10 T cell receptor beta chains below, sequenced in a study of blood T cell repertoires in COVID-19. Generated by immunoSEQ multiplex PCR, the TCRdb table keeps only in-frame clones and is missing some. The sample gives about 88,000 clones, around 90% of which show up once; more than 1.5% is in the top ten. The sequenced sample was peripheral blood. The receptors were sampled from a human donor with active COVID-19. The donor label of this sample is uncertain.

The chain uses TRBV7-3 and TRBJ1-6, with 9 bases identical to TRBD1. The CDR3 length is 15 residues. V shed 2 bases, J shed 10 bases, and the junction held 6 bases outside the gene matches. The germline V gene encodes CDR1 SGHTA and CDR2 FQGTGA. The CDR3 loop reads CASSLGDRVHSPLHF. Here the CDR3 DNA reads TGTGCCAGCAGCTTAGGGGACAGGGTCCACTCACCCCTCCACTTT.

The chain uses TRBV9 and TRBJ2-7, with unresolved D. Germline loops: CDR1 SGDLS, CDR2 YYNGEE. V was shortened by 0 bases and J by 0 bases, with 10 bases between the two germline ends. This CDR3 contains 15 residues. The CDR3 region has the DNA TGTGCCAGCAGCGTAGGGCACATGGTCTCCTACGAGCAGTACTTC. Translated, it gives CASSVGHMVSYEQYF.

The count of this clone is one. CDR3 nucleotide sequence: TGCAGCGTTGCCATGGGGACAGGTGTACTAAAAAACATTCAGTACTTC. Amino acid sequence: CSVAMGTGVLKNIQYF. The gene calls are TRBV29-1 and TRBJ2-4; 8 positions match TRBD1. Germline assignment: CDR1 SQVTM and CDR2 ANQGSEA. CDR3 length equals 16 residues. The J segment lost 4 bases and the V segment lost 4 bases, leaving 12 bases of the junction unmatched.

The chain links TRBV10-3 to TRBJ2-7, with 7 bases identical to TRBD1. V trimming: 7 bases; J trimming: 9 bases; junction bases outside the gene matches: 12. Germline V gives CDR1 ENHRY, CDR2 SYGVKD. The CDR3 totals 13 residues. The CDR3 loop reads CAIKQGPAGWQYF. CDR3 in DNA: TGTGCCATCAAACAGGGGCCTGCCGGGTGGCAGTACTTC.

The chain recombines TRBV7-3 with TRBJ2-5; 10 bases match TRBD2. The CDR3 contains 17 residues. Germline CDR1 reads SGHTA; CDR2 reads FQGTGA. Trimming at V came to 4 bases and at J to 5 bases, leaving 13 bases not matched to a gene. The CDR3 bases are TGTGCCAGCAGCTCCGGCCAGCGGGGGGGATCGATGGAGACCCAGTACTTC. Translation gives CASSSGQRGGSMETQYF.

The rearrangement joins TRBV6-2 or TRBV6-3 to TRBJ2-7; possible D gene TRBD2, 5 bases. The germline CDR1 and CDR2 sequences are MNHEY and SVGEGT. This CDR3 is built from 14 residues. Trimming stripped 9 bases from V and 5 bases from J, with 20 bases between. In nucleotides, the CDR3 is TGTGCCAGTAGTGGACTCATTTTTATCGACGAGCAGTACTTC. Its protein product is CASSGLIFIDEQYF.

The V gene is TRBV5-4, the J gene TRBJ2-1; the D gene is possibly TRBD2 (6 bases). This CDR3 spans 15 amino acids. Germline loops: CDR1 SGHNT, CDR2 YYREEE (reference sequence). V was shortened by 5 bases and J by 0 bases, with 12 bases between the two germline ends. The CDR3 here is CASRFLGGSYNEQFF. The CDR3 DNA is TGTGCCAGCAGATTCCTCGGGGGCTCCTACAATGAGCAGTTCTTC.

The J gene is TRBJ2-7, the V gene TRBV28; D is perhaps TRBD2 (5 bases). The germline gives CDR1 MDHEN, CDR2 SYDVKM. V lost 5 bases to trimming and J lost 7 bases, with 12 bases between them. The CDR3 extends over 12 amino acids. The CDR3 DNA reads TGTGCCAGCAGTGGGCGGGTCTGGGAGCAGTACTTC. It yields the protein CASSGRVWEQYF.

The chain carries TRBV4-1 and TRBJ2-7; TRBD2 might be the D (6 bases). The germline gives CDR1 MGHRA, CDR2 YSYEKL. The length of the CDR3 is 14 residues. Trimming left V 3 bases short and J 0 bases short, with 9 bases between. CDR3 loop: CASSHPGGSYEQYF. Written as DNA, the CDR3 is TGCGCCAGCAGCCATCCCGGGGGCTCCTACGAGCAGTACTTC.

The table lists this clone with a count of one. This sequence joins TRBV5-1 and TRBJ2-1, with 7 bases lining up with TRBD2. Germline-derived CDR1 and CDR2 are SGHRS and YFSETQ. V dropped 0 bases and J dropped 0; count of bases not matched to a gene: 6. This CDR3 contains 17 residues. The CDR3 region is CASSLVGGSSSYNEQFF. In nucleotides, the CDR3 is TGCGCCAGCAGCTTGGTGGGGGGGTCGAGCTCCTACAATGAGCAGTTCTTC.